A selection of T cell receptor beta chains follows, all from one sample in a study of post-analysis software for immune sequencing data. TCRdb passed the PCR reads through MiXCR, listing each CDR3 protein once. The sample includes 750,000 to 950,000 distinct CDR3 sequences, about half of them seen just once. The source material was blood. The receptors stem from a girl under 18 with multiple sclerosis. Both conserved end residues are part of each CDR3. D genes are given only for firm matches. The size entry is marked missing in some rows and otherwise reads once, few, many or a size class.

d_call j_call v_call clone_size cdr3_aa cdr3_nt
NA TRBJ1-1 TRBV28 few CASSFRFGQTMNTEAFF TGTGCCAGCAGTTTTCGGTTCGGACAGACGATGAACACTGAAGCTTTCTTT
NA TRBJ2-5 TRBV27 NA CASSLDRFRETQYF TGTGCCAGCAGCCTTGATCGGTTCAGGGAGACCCAGTACTTC
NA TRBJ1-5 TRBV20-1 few CSARFISQPQHF TGCAGTGCTAGATTTATCAGTCAGCCCCAGCATTTT
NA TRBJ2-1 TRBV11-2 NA CASKAGGSNEQFF TGTGCCAGCAAGGCCGGGGGCTCCAATGAGCAGTTCTTC
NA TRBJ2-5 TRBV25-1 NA CASSLRDLQETQYF TGTGCCAGCAGCCTCCGGGACTTACAAGAGACCCAGTACTTC
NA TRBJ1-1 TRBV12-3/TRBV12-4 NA CASELWGRAEAFF TGTGCCAGCGAATTGTGGGGGAGGGCTGAAGCTTTCTTT
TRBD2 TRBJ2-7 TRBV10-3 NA CAISPQAGVEQYF TGTGCCATCAGTCCCCAAGCGGGGGTCGAGCAGTACTTC
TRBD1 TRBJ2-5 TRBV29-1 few CSVTGGSGETQYF TGCAGCGTCACAGGGGGCTCGGGGGAGACCCAGTACTTC
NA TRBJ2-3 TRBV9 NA CASSVAPPDTQYF TGTGCCAGCAGCGTAGCTCCCCCAGATACGCAGTATTTT
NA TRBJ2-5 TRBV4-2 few CASSQGGVETQYF TGTGCCAGCAGCCAAGGAGGGGTCGAGACCCAGTACTTC
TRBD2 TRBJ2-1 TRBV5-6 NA CASSLGTRGAREQFF TGTGCCAGCAGCCTAGGGACTAGGGGGGCCCGTGAGCAGTTCTTC
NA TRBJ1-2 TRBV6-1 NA CASSKNLPDDKLHGYTF TGTGCCAGCAGCAAAAATCTCCCGGACGACAAACTACATGGCTACACCTTC
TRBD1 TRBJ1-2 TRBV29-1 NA CSGSRGQGTTGYTF TGCAGCGGTTCCCGGGGACAGGGAACGACTGGCTACACCTTC
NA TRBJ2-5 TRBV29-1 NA CSVVLSEYQETQYF TGCAGCGTTGTTCTCTCTGAGTACCAAGAGACCCAGTACTTC
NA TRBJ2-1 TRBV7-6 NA CASSQPLRDSYNEQFF TGTGCCAGTTCTCAACCCCTGCGGGACTCCTACAATGAGCAGTTCTTC
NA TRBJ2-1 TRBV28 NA CASSFQGLRWNEQFF TGTGCCAGCAGTTTCCAGGGGTTAAGGTGGAATGAGCAGTTCTTC
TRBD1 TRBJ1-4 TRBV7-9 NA CASSTGQGGEKLFF TGTGCCAGCAGCACGGGACAGGGGGGTGAAAAACTGTTTTTT
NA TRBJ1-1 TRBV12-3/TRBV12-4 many CASSRTGEAFF TGTGCCAGCAGCCGAACAGGAGAAGCTTTCTTT
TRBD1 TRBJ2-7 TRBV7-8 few CASRGLDRPYEQYF TGTGCCAGCAGGGGCCTGGACAGGCCCTACGAGCAGTACTTC
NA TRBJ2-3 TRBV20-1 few CSARDPLSTDTQYF TGCAGTGCTAGAGATCCCTTGTCCACAGATACGCAGTATTTT
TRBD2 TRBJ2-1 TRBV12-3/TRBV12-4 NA CASSLGGVSSYNEQFF TGTGCCAGCAGTTTGGGGGGGGTAAGCTCCTACAATGAGCAGTTCTTC
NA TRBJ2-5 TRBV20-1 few CSARQPYQETQYF TGCAGTGCTAGACAGCCGTACCAAGAGACCCAGTACTTC
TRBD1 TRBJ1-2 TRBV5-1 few CASSTSGTGNGYTF TGCGCCAGCAGCACCTCCGGGACAGGAAACGGCTACACCTTC
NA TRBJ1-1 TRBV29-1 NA CSVDGQEEFAEAFF TGCAGCGTTGATGGGCAGGAAGAGTTCGCTGAAGCTTTCTTT
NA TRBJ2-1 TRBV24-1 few CATSDLGYNEQFF TGTGCCACCAGTGATTTGGGCTACAATGAGCAGTTCTTC
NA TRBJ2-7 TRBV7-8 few CASSLVVEQGGYEQYF TGTGCCAGCAGCTTAGTTGTTGAGCAGGGTGGCTACGAGCAGTACTTC
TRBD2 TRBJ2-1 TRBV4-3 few CASSHLTSGEGNEQFF TGCGCCAGCAGCCATCTCACTAGCGGGGAAGGCAATGAGCAGTTCTTC
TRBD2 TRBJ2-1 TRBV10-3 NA CATAGLADDNEQFF TGTGCCACCGCGGGACTAGCGGACGACAATGAGCAGTTCTTC
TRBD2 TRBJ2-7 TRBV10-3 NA CAISGPGTSGSPQFGEQYF TGTGCCATCAGTGGGCCAGGGACTAGCGGGAGTCCTCAGTTTGGGGAGCAGTACTTC
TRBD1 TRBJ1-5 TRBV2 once CASSGGTGVESNQPQHF TGTGCCAGCAGTGGAGGAACAGGGGTTGAAAGCAATCAGCCCCAGCATTTT
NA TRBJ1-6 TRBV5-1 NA CASSLDSVRNSPLHF TGCGCCAGCAGCTTGGATTCAGTCCGTAATTCACCCCTCCACTTT
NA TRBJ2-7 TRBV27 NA CASSLVGADPYEQYF TGTGCCAGCAGTTTGGTCGGGGCAGACCCTTACGAGCAGTACTTC
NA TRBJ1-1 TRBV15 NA CATSRDSGFEAFF TGTGCCACCAGCAGAGACTCGGGATTCGAAGCTTTCTTT
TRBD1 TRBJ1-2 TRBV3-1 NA CASSPRTGLGSGYTF TGTGCCAGCAGCCCAAGGACAGGGCTGGGTAGTGGCTACACCTTC
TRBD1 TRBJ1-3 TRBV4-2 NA CASSGMTGRSGNTIYF TGTGCCAGCAGCGGAATGACAGGGAGGTCTGGAAACACCATATATTTT
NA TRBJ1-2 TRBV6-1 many CASSGTANYGYTF TGTGCCAGCAGTGGGACAGCTAACTATGGCTACACCTTC
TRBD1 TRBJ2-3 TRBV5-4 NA CASSLNQGAGTDTQYF TGTGCCAGCAGCTTGAATCAGGGGGCAGGGACAGATACGCAGTATTTT
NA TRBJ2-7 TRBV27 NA CASTLLGGPGAVGEQYF TGTGCCAGCACCCTCCTGGGGGGGCCGGGTGCCGTGGGAGAGCAGTACTTC
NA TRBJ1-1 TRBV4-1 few CASSKALGGNTEAFF TGCGCCAGCAGCAAAGCTCTAGGGGGTAACACTGAAGCTTTCTTT
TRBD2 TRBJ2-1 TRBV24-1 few CATSVGGLAYNEQFF TGTGCCACCAGTGTTGGGGGACTAGCTTACAATGAGCAGTTCTTC
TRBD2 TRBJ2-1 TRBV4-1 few CASSLKRAGGPGNEQFF TGCGCCAGCAGCCTCAAGAGAGCGGGAGGGCCGGGGAATGAGCAGTTCTTC
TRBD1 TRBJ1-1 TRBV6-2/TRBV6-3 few CASSQDRGLNTEAFF TGTGCCAGCAGTCAGGACAGGGGGCTGAACACTGAAGCTTTCTTT
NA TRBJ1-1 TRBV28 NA CASSPALGRNTEAFF TGTGCCAGCAGTCCAGCACTAGGACGGAACACTGAAGCTTTCTTT
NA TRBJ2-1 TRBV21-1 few CASSKEGERELRNEQFF TGTGCCAGCAGCAAAGAGGGGGAGCGGGAGCTTCGGAATGAGCAGTTCTTC
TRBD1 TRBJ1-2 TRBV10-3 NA CAISDNKGTVVDYGYTF TGTGCCATCAGTGATAACAAAGGGACAGTCGTTGACTATGGCTACACCTTC
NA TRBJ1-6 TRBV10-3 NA CAISVGAGYNSPLHF TGTGCCATCAGTGTTGGGGCTGGTTATAATTCACCCCTCCACTTT
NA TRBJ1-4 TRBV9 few CASSPAGREKLFF TGTGCCAGCAGCCCCGCAGGGCGTGAAAAACTGTTTTTT
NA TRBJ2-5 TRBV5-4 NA CASHGVETQYF TGTGCCAGCCATGGGGTAGAGACCCAGTACTTC